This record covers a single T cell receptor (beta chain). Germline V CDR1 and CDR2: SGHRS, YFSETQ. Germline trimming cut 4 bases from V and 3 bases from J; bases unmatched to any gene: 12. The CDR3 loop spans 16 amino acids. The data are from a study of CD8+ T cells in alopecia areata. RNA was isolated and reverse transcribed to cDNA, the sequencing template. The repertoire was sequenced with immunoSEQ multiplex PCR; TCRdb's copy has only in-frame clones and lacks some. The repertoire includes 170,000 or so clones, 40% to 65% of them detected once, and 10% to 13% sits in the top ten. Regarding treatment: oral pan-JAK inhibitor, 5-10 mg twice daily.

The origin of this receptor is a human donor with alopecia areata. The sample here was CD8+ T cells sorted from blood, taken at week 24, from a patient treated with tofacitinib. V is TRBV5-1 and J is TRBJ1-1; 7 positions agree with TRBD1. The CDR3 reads CASSPGGGVVDTEAFF. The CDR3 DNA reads TGCGCCAGCAGCCCAGGGGGAGGGGTAGTCGACACTGAAGCTTTCTTT.